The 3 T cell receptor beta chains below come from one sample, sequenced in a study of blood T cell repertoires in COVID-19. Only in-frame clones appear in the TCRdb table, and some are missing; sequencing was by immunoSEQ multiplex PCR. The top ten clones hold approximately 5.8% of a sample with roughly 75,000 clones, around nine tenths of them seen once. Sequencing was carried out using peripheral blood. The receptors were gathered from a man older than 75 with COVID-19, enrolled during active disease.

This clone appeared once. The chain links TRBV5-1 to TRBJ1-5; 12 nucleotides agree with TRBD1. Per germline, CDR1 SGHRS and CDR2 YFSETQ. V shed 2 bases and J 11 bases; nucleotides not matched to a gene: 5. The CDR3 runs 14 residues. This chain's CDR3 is CASSFGTGGSAQHF. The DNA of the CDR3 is TGCGCCAGCAGCTTTGGGACAGGGGGCAGTGCCCAGCATTTT.

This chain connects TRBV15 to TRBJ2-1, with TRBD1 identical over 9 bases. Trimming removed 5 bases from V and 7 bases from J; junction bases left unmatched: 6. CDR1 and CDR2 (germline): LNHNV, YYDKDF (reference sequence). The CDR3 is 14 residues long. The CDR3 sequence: CATSGTTGGNEQFF. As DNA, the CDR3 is TGTGCCACCAGCGGAACGACAGGGGGTAATGAGCAGTTCTTC.

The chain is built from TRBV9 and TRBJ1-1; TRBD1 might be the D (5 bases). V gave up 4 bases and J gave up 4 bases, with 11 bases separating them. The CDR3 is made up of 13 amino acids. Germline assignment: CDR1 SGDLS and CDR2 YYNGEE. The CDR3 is CASSRFQGTEAFF. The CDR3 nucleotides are TGTGCCAGCAGCCGGTTTCAGGGCACTGAAGCTTTCTTT.